The 10 T cell receptor beta chains below come from one sample, sequenced in a study of radiotherapy plus CTLA-4 blockade in lung cancer listed by TCRdb under 2018. The library was made by the immunoSEQ multiplex PCR assay. Not all clones reach the TCRdb copy of this immuneACCESS table, which keeps in-frame sequences only. Checked studies attribute under half of the gap to unresolved V genes and leave the rest unexplained. In this sample the table shows roughly 80,000 clones, roughly 70% of which occur a single time. Clones ranked in the top ten supply over 9% of the sample. The material was peripheral blood, obtained from a patient treated with radiotherapy plus ipilimumab. Receptors were obtained from a human donor with non-small cell lung cancer whose response to radiotherapy plus ipilimumab could not be evaluated.

In this sample, this clone turned up many times. The rearrangement uses TRBV28 and TRBJ1-2; D is unclear. Germline V gives CDR1 MDHEN, CDR2 SYDVKM. V shed 6 bases and J shed 0 bases, with 5 bases lying between them. This CDR3 contains 12 residues. The DNA for the CDR3 is TGTGCCAGCAGGGCGGCTAACTATGGCTACACCTTC. Amino acid sequence: CASRAANYGYTF.

Notes on this clone: The sample contains more than one DNA sequence encoding this CDR3. V is TRBV5-4 and J is TRBJ1-1, with a tentative D call TRBD1 (6 bases). The CDR3 runs to 14 residues. Germline V gene lookup returns CDR1 SGHNT and CDR2 YYREEE (reference sequence). The ends were cut back, 2 bases at V and 1 base at J, with 9 bases in the middle. CDR3 sequence reads: CASSLGDKNTEAFF. The CDR3 bases are TGTGCCAGCAGCTTAGGGGACAAGAACACTGAAGCTTTCTTT. The full variable domain, rest sourced from reference TRBV5-4 and TRBJ1-1, is ETGVTQSPTHLIKTRGQQVTLRCSSQSGHNTVSWYQQALGQGPQFIFQYYREEENGRGNFPPRFSGLQFPNYSSELNVNALELDDSALYLCASSLGDKNTEAFFGQGTRLTVV.

This sequence joins TRBV6-1 and TRBJ2-7; the D is unclear. The CDR3 is 11 amino acids. The germline CDR1 and CDR2 sequences are MNHNS and SASEGT. V dropped 2 bases and J dropped 12 bases, with 11 bases sitting between them. The CDR3 here is CASSESNRWYF. CDR3 nucleotides: TGTGCCAGCAGTGAATCGAACCGGTGGTACTTC.

The V call is TRBV27, the J call TRBJ2-1; 8 bases fit TRBD1. Germline V gene data show CDR1 as MNHEY and CDR2 as SMNVEV (reference sequence). V was clipped by 7 bases and J by 4 bases; unmatched bases: 3. The CDR3 loop spans 13 amino acids. The CDR3, as DNA: TGTGCCAGCAAACAGGGGGTTTACAATGAGCAGTTCTTC. Translating it yields CASKQGVYNEQFF.

A few counts support this clone. The chain is built from TRBV19 and TRBJ1-5; TRBD1 aligns across 10 bases. Germline V CDR1 and CDR2: LNHDA, SQIVND (reference sequence). This CDR3 region has 15 residues. V lost 4 bases to trimming and J lost 5 bases; unmatched junction nucleotides: 5. The chain's CDR3 is CASSRGTGEDQPQHF. The CDR3 DNA sequence: TGTGCCAGTAGTAGAGGGACAGGGGAGGATCAGCCCCAGCATTTT.

The rearrangement uses TRBV9 and TRBJ2-7, with 10 bases identical to TRBD2. This CDR3 spans 15 amino acids. Germline CDR1 reads SGDLS; CDR2 reads YYNGEE. With 4 bases clipped from V and 3 bases from J, the junction kept 7 bases outside the gene matches. For the CDR3, the DNA is TGTGCCAGCAGCCCCCGAGGGACTAGCGACTACGAGCAGTACTTC. Translation gives CASSPRGTSDYEQYF.

This clone was counted once. The chain is built from TRBV5-8 and TRBJ2-3; 13 bases are shared with TRBD2. The CDR3 covers 16 residues. CDR1 is SGHTS, CDR2 YDEGEE, per germline. The V segment lost 0 bases and the J segment 4 bases; nucleotides outside the gene matches: 2. The CDR3 nucleotides are TGTGCCAGCAGCTTGGGGACTAGCGGGGGTGCAGATACGCAGTATTTT. Translation gives CASSLGTSGGADTQYF.

This clone has a handful of counts. The chain couples TRBV19 to TRBJ1-4; D possibly corresponds to TRBD1 (6 bases). V lost 3 bases and J 10 bases, leaving 18 bases between the germline ends. This CDR3 spans 15 amino acids. Per germline, CDR1 LNHDA and CDR2 SQIVND (reference sequence). This CDR3 reads CASSIGQSGGGKLFF. DNA for the CDR3: TGTGCCAGTAGTATCGGGCAGAGTGGGGGCGGAAAACTGTTTTTT.

The chain couples TRBV12-5 to TRBJ2-7, with no clear D. The CDR3 loop spans 11 amino acids. Deletions cut 6 bases from V and 0 bases from J, with 3 bases between. The germline CDR1 and CDR2 sequences are LGHNT and FRNRAP. CDR3 bases: TGTGCTAGTGGCAACTCCTACGAGCAGTACTTC. It codes for CASGNSYEQYF. Combining the CDR3 with reference TRBV12-5 and TRBJ2-7 gives the whole variable domain DARVTQTPRHKVTEMGQEVTMRCQPILGHNTVFWYRQTMMQGLELLAYFRNRAPLDDSGMPKDRFSAEMPDATLATLKIQPSEPRDSAVYFCASGNSYEQYFGPGTRLTVT.

This clone came up a few times. The CDR3 protein is CASSLQENYGYTF. CDR3 coding DNA: TGTGCCAGCAGCTTACAGGAGAACTATGGCTACACCTTC. This chain joins TRBV5-4 and TRBJ1-2; tentative D call: TRBD1 (5 bases). CDR1 SGHNT and CDR2 YYREEE come from the germline V gene (reference sequence). This CDR3 spans 13 amino acids. Trimming shortened V by 2 bases and J by 2 bases, and 7 bases separated the two germline ends.